The 20 T cell receptor beta chains below were found in one sample sequenced in a study of type 1 regulatory T cells. TCRdb reanalysed the reads using MiXCR and keeps one entry per CDR3 protein. The table lists about 65,000 distinct CDR3 sequences, roughly half of them singletons, with roughly 2.1% in the top ten. These TCRs' antigens remain unknown. Sequenced input: cultured non-Tr1 T cells, either the whole culture or a sorted T cell fraction (not recorded which). The receptors derive from a human donor in good health.

The V call is TRBV5-1, the J call TRBJ1-1; D perhaps matches TRBD1 (5 bases). The CDR3 length is 14 residues. Trimming pared 1 base from V and 4 bases from J, leaving 11 bases between. Germline-derived CDR1 and CDR2 are SGHRS and YFSETQ. The DNA of the CDR3 is TGCGCCAGCAGCTTGACAGGCCGGGGCACTGAAGCTTTCTTT. It codes for CASSLTGRGTEAFF.

This clonotype was counted a few times. The rearrangement links TRBV20-1 to TRBJ2-1, with TRBD2 matching 10 bases. The length of the CDR3 is 16 residues. Trimming removed 6 bases from V and 3 bases from J; junction bases left unmatched: 11. CDR1 and CDR2 (germline): DFQATT, SNEGSKA (reference sequence). The CDR3 here is CSASDLAGAGYNEQFF. CDR3 coding DNA: TGCAGTGCCAGTGATCTAGCGGGGGCTGGCTACAATGAGCAGTTCTTC.

This chain uses TRBV24-1 with TRBJ1-5; D gene unclear. The CDR3 contains 14 residues. Germline V gene sequence: CDR1 KGHDR, CDR2 SFDVKD. The V and J ends lost 5 bases and 4 bases respectively, with 11 bases between them. The CDR3 DNA sequence: TGTGCCACCAGTGCCCAAGGGAGGAATCAGCCCCAGCATTTT. This gives the protein CATSAQGRNQPQHF.

This chain connects TRBV4-2 to TRBJ2-2; 10 bases map to TRBD2. The CDR3 is 17 residues long. Unmatched junction bases numbered 7, after V lost 2 bases and J lost 4 bases. Per the germline V gene, CDR1 is LGHNA and CDR2 is YNFKEQ. The CDR3 here is CASSQPIAGGGTGELFF. CDR3 nucleotides: TGTGCCAGCAGCCAACCAATAGCGGGGGGCGGCACCGGGGAGCTGTTTTTT.

The chain couples TRBV5-4 to TRBJ1-1; 7 positions match TRBD1. CDR3 length equals 14 residues. Germline loops: CDR1 SGHNT, CDR2 YYREEE (reference sequence). V lost 3 bases to trimming and J lost 5 bases; unmatched junction nucleotides: 7. CDR3 in amino acids: CASSWGDSRTEAFF. CDR3 nucleotide sequence: TGTGCCAGCAGCTGGGGGGACAGCCGAACTGAAGCTTTCTTT.

This clonotype was recorded a few times. J is TRBJ2-2 and V is TRBV12-3 or TRBV12-4; tentatively, D is TRBD1 (5 bases). The CDR3 is 14 residues long. Deletions cut 7 bases from V and 2 bases from J, with 11 bases between. The DNA for the CDR3 is TGTGCCAGCAACATGGGGCAAAACACCGGGGAGCTGTTTTTT. Its protein is CASNMGQNTGELFF.

This chain uses TRBV20-1 with TRBJ1-6; D might be TRBD1 (5 bases). The germline CDR1 and CDR2 sequences are DFQATT and SNEGSKA (reference sequence). The CDR3 runs 16 residues. Trimming removed 3 bases at V and 8 bases at J, with 20 bases between. CDR3 protein: CSASTMGGAGYSPLHF. In nucleotides, the CDR3 is TGCAGTGCTAGTACTATGGGAGGGGCAGGGTATTCACCCCTCCACTTT.

The chain combines TRBV20-1 with TRBJ2-3, with D tentatively TRBD1 (5 bases). Germline CDR1 is DFQATT and CDR2 is SNEGSKA (reference sequence). The CDR3 length is 15 residues. The ends were cut back, 1 base at V and 1 base at J, with 12 bases in the middle. The CDR3 DNA is TGCAGTGCTAGAGCGGACATTTGGGGCACAGATACGCAGTATTTT. Translated, it gives CSARADIWGTDTQYF.

CDR3 loop: CATSDSTGSGGYEQYF. DNA for the CDR3: TGTGCCACCAGTGATTCGACAGGGTCCGGTGGATACGAGCAGTACTTC. The V gene is TRBV24-1, the J gene TRBJ2-7, with TRBD1 matching 7 bases. Germline V lookup: CDR1 KGHDR, CDR2 SFDVKD. CDR3 length: 16 amino acids. J gave up 4 bases and V 2 bases, and 10 bases lay outside the gene matches.

The chain uses TRBV5-6 and TRBJ2-1; 7 positions agree with TRBD2. V shed 5 bases and J 1 base; nucleotides not matched to a gene: 6. The CDR3 covers 15 residues. Looked up from germline, CDR1 is SGHDT and CDR2 is YYEEEE. The CDR3 region has the DNA TGTGCCAGCAGGGTTACGGGGGGATCCTACAATGAGCAGTTCTTC. Translation: CASRVTGGSYNEQFF. Based on the CDR3 plus reference TRBV5-6 and TRBJ2-1, the full variable domain is DAGVTQSPTHLIKTRGQQVTLRCSPKSGHDTVSWYQQALGQGPQFIFQYYEEEERQRGNFPDRFSGHQFPNYSSELNVNALLLGDSALYLCASRVTGGSYNEQFFGPGTRLTVL.

The chain has TRBV29-1 and TRBJ2-3; D is perhaps TRBD1 or TRBD2 (7 bases each). CDR3 length equals 14 residues. Germline V gives CDR1 SQVTM, CDR2 ANQGSEA. The V end lost 8 bases, the J end lost 2 bases, and 17 bases lay between the germline ends. The CDR3: CSHSGTDATDTQYF. CDR3 DNA: TGCAGCCACAGCGGGACAGACGCCACAGATACGCAGTATTTT.

The chain recombines TRBV2 with TRBJ2-3, with D unresolved. V was cut by 5 bases and J by 3 bases, with 3 bases left in between. Germline V gene sequence: CDR1 SNHLY, CDR2 FYNNEI. The CDR3 is made up of 11 amino acids. The CDR3 region is CASSWTDTQYF. CDR3 DNA: TGTGCCAGCAGTTGGACAGATACGCAGTATTTT.

This chain uses TRBV5-1 with TRBJ2-3, with 7 nucleotides matching TRBD2. CDR1 and CDR2 from the germline V gene are SGHRS and YFSETQ. The CDR3 spans 15 residues. With 4 bases clipped from V and 2 bases from J, the junction kept 7 bases outside the gene matches. CDR3 residues: CASSGRTRITDTQYF. DNA of the CDR3: TGCGCCAGCAGCGGAAGGACTAGAATCACAGATACGCAGTATTTT.

Only a few counts were recorded for this clonotype. This chain connects TRBV20-1 to TRBJ1-6; D ambiguous. This CDR3 contains 13 residues. Looked up from germline, CDR1 is DFQATT and CDR2 is SNEGSKA (reference sequence). V was cut by 7 bases and J by 0 bases, with 7 bases left in between. CDR3 in amino acids: CSVQNSYNSPLHF. CDR3 sequence (DNA): TGCAGTGTCCAGAACTCCTATAATTCACCCCTCCACTTT.

This clonotype was seen just once. The rearrangement links TRBV20-1 to TRBJ1-5; D uncertain. The V end was cut by 0 bases, the J end by 0 bases, with 18 bases between. The CDR3 is made up of 18 amino acids. Germline V gene lookup returns CDR1 DFQATT and CDR2 SNEGSKA (reference sequence). The DNA for the CDR3 is TGCAGTGCTAGAGAAGGTGCAGTGACCCGTCATAGCAATCAGCCCCAGCATTTT. Protein product: CSAREGAVTRHSNQPQHF.

The rearrangement joins TRBV7-2 to TRBJ2-7; 8 bases fit TRBD1. With 3 bases clipped from V and 4 bases from J, the junction kept 11 bases outside the gene matches. Germline V CDR1 and CDR2: SGHTA, FQGNSA. This CDR3 contains 16 residues. CDR3 coding DNA: TGTGCCAGCAGCTTGTATCCCGGGACAGGACAATACGAGCAGTACTTC. The encoded protein is CASSLYPGTGQYEQYF.

This clonotype appeared a single time. The rearrangement uses TRBV20-1 and TRBJ1-5; D remains ambiguous. Between the trimmed V and J ends, which lost 1 base and 6 bases, there was a span of 13 bases. CDR1 DFQATT and CDR2 SNEGSKA come from the germline V gene (reference sequence). The CDR3 runs 14 residues. The CDR3 nucleotides are TGCAGTGCTAGAGCCGGGTCAGGTGGTCAGCCCCAGCATTTT. Its translation is CSARAGSGGQPQHF.

This clonotype was counted a few times. V gene TRBV7-6 combines with J gene TRBJ2-5; tentative D call: TRBD1 (6 bases). V shed 5 bases and J shed 5 bases, with 18 bases lying between them. Germline lookup yields CDR1 SGHVS and CDR2 FNYEAQ. This CDR3 spans 15 amino acids. CDR3: CASSLGLQGRETQYF. In nucleotides, the CDR3 is TGTGCCAGCAGCCTAGGGCTACAGGGACGGGAGACCCAGTACTTC. The whole variable domain, filled in from reference TRBV7-6 and TRBJ2-5, reads GAGVSQSPRYKVTKRGQDVALRCDPISGHVSLYWYRQALGQGPEFLTYFNYEAQQDKSGLPNDRFSAERPEGSISTLTIQRTEQRDSAMYRCASSLGLQGRETQYFGPGTRLLVL.

The chain has TRBV7-9 and TRBJ2-5, with 12 nucleotides matching TRBD1. Germline loops: CDR1 SEHNR, CDR2 FQNEAQ (reference sequence). There are 15 residues in the CDR3. V lost 5 bases and J lost 4; bases outside the gene matches: 5. CDR3 sequence (DNA): TGTGCCAGCAGCCAGGGACAGGGGGCAGGAGAGACCCAGTACTTC. This gives the protein CASSQGQGAGETQYF.

This clonotype was seen only a few times. The chain joins TRBV4-1 to TRBJ1-5; D gene unclear. The CDR3 runs to 16 residues. Germline assignment: CDR1 MGHRA and CDR2 YSYEKL. The V gene lost 0 bases and the J gene lost 2 bases, with 11 bases spanning the gap. The CDR3 spells CASSQELSWGNQPQHF. CDR3 in DNA: TGCGCCAGCAGCCAAGAGTTGTCCTGGGGCAATCAGCCCCAGCATTTT.